A selection of T cell receptor beta chains follows, all from one sample in a study of beta chain features in type 1 diabetes. The table came from immunoSEQ multiplex PCR; TCRdb's copy has only in-frame clones and leaves some out. The sample has around 160,000 clones; roughly 9% are singletons. Input material: central memory CD4+ T cells from blood. These TCRs come from a woman aged 25 to 39 with type 1 diabetes. Each CDR3 is given without its conserved first and last residue. Fields, in order: CDR3 protein, J gene, V gene.

CDR3 protein: ASSPFAGTGGRNTEAF
J gene: TRBJ1-1
V gene: TRBV18

CDR3 protein: ASRTTGNYGYT
J gene: TRBJ1-2
V gene: TRBV27

CDR3 protein: ASSPTGGTGELF
J gene: TRBJ2-2
V gene: TRBV19

CDR3 protein: ASSEQAGRKTQY
J gene: TRBJ2-5
V gene: TRBV6-1

CDR3 protein: ASSRTQTYEQY
J gene: TRBJ2-7
V gene: TRBV7-8

CDR3 protein: ASTEAHEQY
J gene: TRBJ2-7
V gene: TRBV6-6

CDR3 protein: ASSRLAGIYEQY
J gene: TRBJ2-7
V gene: TRBV27

CDR3 protein: ASSLDPGGRRETQY
J gene: TRBJ2-5
V gene: TRBV11-2

CDR3 protein: ASSREADTQY
J gene: TRBJ2-3
V gene: TRBV18

CDR3 protein: ASSPLDRLSTDTQY
J gene: TRBJ2-3
V gene: TRBV18

CDR3 protein: ASSQRRTASGANVLT
J gene: TRBJ2-6
V gene: TRBV7-3

CDR3 protein: SADRDRNTEAF
J gene: TRBJ1-1
V gene: TRBV29-1

CDR3 protein: ASSLGQATNEKLF
J gene: TRBJ1-4
V gene: TRBV5-8

CDR3 protein: ASSIGQGVETQY
J gene: TRBJ2-5
V gene: TRBV19

CDR3 protein: ASSLGTGETQY
J gene: TRBJ2-5
V gene: TRBV5-1

CDR3 protein: ASSHGTGISLNNEQF
J gene: TRBJ2-1
V gene: TRBV4-1

CDR3 protein: ASSLGTAFARQLF
J gene: TRBJ1-4
V gene: TRBV4-1

CDR3 protein: ASGLGLADNEQF
J gene: TRBJ2-1
V gene: TRBV12-5

CDR3 protein: ASSQVSGDNEQF
J gene: TRBJ2-1
V gene: TRBV14

CDR3 protein: ASSSGQGLATNEKLF
J gene: TRBJ1-4
V gene: TRBV27

CDR3 protein: ASSQGGGTEEVYGYT
J gene: TRBJ1-2
V gene: TRBV4-2

CDR3 protein: ASSEYRGETQY
J gene: TRBJ2-5
V gene: TRBV2

CDR3 protein: ASTTGMNTEAF
J gene: TRBJ1-1
V gene: TRBV6-1

CDR3 protein: ASSPLREGQDTQY
J gene: TRBJ2-3
V gene: TRBV2

CDR3 protein: ASSTDFGDQH
J gene: TRBJ1-5
V gene: TRBV5-5

CDR3 protein: ASSYSAGEAGEQY
J gene: TRBJ2-7
V gene: TRBV6-6

CDR3 protein: ASSRTGENYGYT
J gene: TRBJ1-2
V gene: TRBV19

CDR3 protein: SVVFLGQGIGVGSYT
J gene: TRBJ1-2
V gene: TRBV29-1

CDR3 protein: ASSFPIIGLDYNEQF
J gene: TRBJ2-1
V gene: TRBV7-8

CDR3 protein: ASSLGHDLRTDTQY
J gene: TRBJ2-3
V gene: TRBV7-7

CDR3 protein: ASSSRQGWSYNEQF
J gene: TRBJ2-1
V gene: TRBV27

CDR3 protein: ASSLISAAPRY
J gene: TRBJ2-5
V gene: TRBV7-3

CDR3 protein: SVTLDRGQSGYT
J gene: TRBJ1-2
V gene: TRBV29-1

CDR3 protein: ASSRTGTQKAGELF
J gene: TRBJ2-2
V gene: TRBV4-1

CDR3 protein: ASSLESSYNEQF
J gene: TRBJ2-1
V gene: TRBV5-1

CDR3 protein: ASSGEYFGELF
J gene: TRBJ2-2
V gene: TRBV6-1

CDR3 protein: ASSVGGFNTGELF
J gene: TRBJ2-2
V gene: TRBV9

CDR3 protein: AISESTTYYGYT
J gene: TRBJ1-2
V gene: TRBV10-3

CDR3 protein: ASSLRTGAGRVANQPQH
J gene: TRBJ1-5
V gene: TRBV14

CDR3 protein: ASSRSGSSYEQY
J gene: TRBJ2-7
V gene: TRBV7-3

CDR3 protein: ASSWGHNQPQH
J gene: TRBJ1-5
V gene: TRBV7-3

CDR3 protein: ASSLWASGRDEQF
J gene: TRBJ2-1
V gene: TRBV27

CDR3 protein: AWSLGSGGTF
J gene: TRBJ1-1
V gene: TRBV30

CDR3 protein: ASSAMGGGDPNQF
J gene: TRBJ2-1
V gene: TRBV9

CDR3 protein: ASSLEGMGQTHEAF
J gene: TRBJ1-1
V gene: TRBV5-6

CDR3 protein: ASSPAAGGQGGTEAF
J gene: TRBJ1-1
V gene: TRBV18

CDR3 protein: ASSQTSGIYNEQF
J gene: TRBJ2-1
V gene: TRBV7-8

CDR3 protein: ASSGTELQPQH
J gene: TRBJ1-5
V gene: TRBV2

CDR3 protein: SADRSNEQF
J gene: TRBJ2-1
V gene: TRBV20-1

CDR3 protein: ASSPQRTALVWTDTQY
J gene: TRBJ2-3
V gene: TRBV13

CDR3 protein: ATTSRGIEGDTQY
J gene: TRBJ2-3
V gene: TRBV15

CDR3 protein: ASSYLAGPTDTQY
J gene: TRBJ2-3
V gene: TRBV6-5

CDR3 protein: ASSPTTEKGSNEQF
J gene: TRBJ2-1
V gene: TRBV27

CDR3 protein: ASRPGTASRQPQH
J gene: TRBJ1-5
V gene: TRBV6-5

CDR3 protein: ASSPGQSEVGGYT
J gene: TRBJ1-2
V gene: TRBV18

CDR3 protein: SVRRLERNTEAF
J gene: TRBJ1-1
V gene: TRBV29-1

CDR3 protein: ASSPDRESGYT
J gene: TRBJ1-2
V gene: TRBV6-5

CDR3 protein: ASSQETRQGWREQY
J gene: TRBJ2-7
V gene: TRBV14

CDR3 protein: ASSAQSGRSADTQY
J gene: TRBJ2-3
V gene: TRBV9